This TCR beta chain was recovered during a study of control samples from healthy donors and cancer patients. This CDR3 spans 14 amino acids. The V and J ends lost 6 bases and 3 bases respectively, with 15 bases between them. Germline V CDR1 and CDR2: MDHEN, SYDVKM. Assay used: immunoSEQ multiplex PCR; TCRdb lists only in-frame clones, some missing. The sample gives 150,000 to 200,000 clones, 90% of which show up once; approximately 1.4% is in the top ten. The chain employs TRBV28 and TRBJ2-7; D possibly corresponds to TRBD1 (6 bases). This TCR was recovered from a woman between 45 and 60 years old in good health. Source material: blood. CDR3 nucleotide sequence: TGTGCCAGCAGGATAGGGGGTTTTTACTACGAGCAGTACTTC. Amino acid sequence: CASRIGGFYYEQYF.